This T cell receptor (beta chain) appears in the sequencing data of a study of T cell responses to AZD1222 COVID-19 vaccine. Across the whole study: It was second doses at about 4 or about 12 weeks that were pooled. The study, taken as a whole, reports: Clonal diversity was possibly underestimated, and white British individuals and females predominated among donors. Regions 160-218 and 743-854 held dominance among vaccine-associated CD4 TCRs, which spanned spike. At baseline, seropositivity was found in only 5 to 7 AZD1222 recipients.

Germline values: CDR1 GTSNPN, CDR2 SVGIG (reference sequence). The CDR3 consists of 15 residues. V shed 0 bases and J shed 6 bases, with 15 bases lying between them. Generated by immunoSEQ multiplex PCR, the TCRdb table keeps only in-frame clones and is missing some. The data contain 110,000 to 150,000 clones, 88% of them singletons. Worth noting for this clone: Its antigen is unidentified.

The receptor comes from an adult in good health. The chain uses TRBV30 and TRBJ2-1; the D gene is possibly TRBD2 (6 bases). Here the sequenced sample was peripheral blood, taken on day 0 of AZD1222 vaccination. CDR3 loop: CAWSVRRGTGNEQFF. As DNA, the CDR3 is TGTGCCTGGAGTGTACGTCGGGGGACCGGCAATGAGCAGTTCTTC. Based on the CDR3 plus reference TRBV30 and TRBJ2-1, the full variable domain is SQTIHQWPATLVQPVGSPLSLECTVEGTSNPNLYWYRQAAGRGLQLLFYSVGIGQISSEVPQNLSASRPQDRQFILSSKKLLLSDSGFYLCAWSVRRGTGNEQFFGPGTRLTVL.